This TCR beta chain was sequenced for a study of patients with pleural tuberculosis. Concerning this clonotype: With a much larger clone just one base away, this may be a read error.

MiXCR was run by TCRdb on the reads, yielding one entry per CDR3 protein. The sample lists nearly 30,000 distinct CDR3 sequences, 18% occurring once. Germline assignment: CDR1 SNHLY and CDR2 FYNNEI. The CDR3 is 15 amino acids. The chain links TRBV2 to TRBJ2-5, with TRBD1 matching 9 bases. The material sequenced was peripheral blood. This receptor was obtained from a human donor with pleural tuberculosis. Written as DNA, the CDR3 is TGTGCCGGCAGTCAATGGACAGGGGACCAAGAGACCCAGTACTTC. Protein sequence: CAGSQWTGDQETQYF. Combining the CDR3 with reference TRBV2 and TRBJ2-5 gives the whole variable domain EPEVTQTPSHQVTQMGQEVILRCVPISNHLYFYWYRQILGQKVEFLVSFYNNEISEKSEIFDDQFSVERPDGSNFTLKIRSTKLEDSAMYFCAGSQWTGDQETQYFGPGTRLLVL.